This T cell receptor (beta chain) was found in a study of shared clonotypes between healthy human individuals. This CDR3 contains 14 residues. Germline V gene sequence: CDR1 SGHRS, CDR2 YFSETQ. Trimming shortened V by 0 bases and J by 4 bases, and 10 bases separated the two germline ends. Each cell subset's genomic DNA was divided evenly among several immunoSEQ plates. TCRdb's table, derived via immunoSEQ multiplex PCR, lists solely in-frame clones and lacks some. The sample has about 120,000 clones, about 71% seen once. Sequenced sample: memory CD8+ T cells sorted from blood. Noted subset: CD45RO+ cells pooled with CCR7-negative TemRA cells. This TCR derives from a woman aged 25 to 45 in good health. The genes are TRBV5-1 and TRBJ1-1; D gene ambiguous. CDR3 in amino acids: CASSLAQPSTEAFF. CDR3 bases: TGCGCCAGCAGCTTGGCCCAGCCGAGCACTGAAGCTTTCTTT.